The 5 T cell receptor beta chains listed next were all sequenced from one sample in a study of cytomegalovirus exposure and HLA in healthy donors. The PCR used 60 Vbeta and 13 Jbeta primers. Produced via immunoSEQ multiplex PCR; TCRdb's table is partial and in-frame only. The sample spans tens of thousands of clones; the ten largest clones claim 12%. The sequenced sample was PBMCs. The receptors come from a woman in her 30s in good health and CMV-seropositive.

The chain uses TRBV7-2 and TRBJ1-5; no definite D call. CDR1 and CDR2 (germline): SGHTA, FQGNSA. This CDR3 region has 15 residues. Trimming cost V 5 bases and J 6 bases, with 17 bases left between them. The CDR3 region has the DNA TGTGCCAGCAGCCAAACGACTGCCGGGGTTCAGCCCCAGCATTTT. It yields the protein CASSQTTAGVQPQHF.

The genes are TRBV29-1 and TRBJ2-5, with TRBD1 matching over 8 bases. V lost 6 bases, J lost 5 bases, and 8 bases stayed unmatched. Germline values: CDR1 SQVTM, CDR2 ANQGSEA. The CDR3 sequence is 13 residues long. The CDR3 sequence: CSVGPRQGETQYF. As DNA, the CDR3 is TGCAGCGTAGGACCAAGACAGGGGGAGACCCAGTACTTC.

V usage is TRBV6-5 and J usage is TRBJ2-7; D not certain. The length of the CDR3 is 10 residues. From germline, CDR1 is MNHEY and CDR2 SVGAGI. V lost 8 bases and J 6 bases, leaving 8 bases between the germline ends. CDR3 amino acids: CASPRVEQYF. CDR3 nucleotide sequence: TGTGCCAGCCCGCGTGTCGAGCAGTACTTC.

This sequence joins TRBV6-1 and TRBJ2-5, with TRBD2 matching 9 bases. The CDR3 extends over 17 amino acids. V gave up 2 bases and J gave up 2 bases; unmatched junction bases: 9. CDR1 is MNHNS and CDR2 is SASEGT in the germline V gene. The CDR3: CASSETLAGPLQETQYF. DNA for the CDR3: TGTGCCAGCAGTGAAACTCTAGCGGGGCCACTACAAGAGACCCAGTACTTC.

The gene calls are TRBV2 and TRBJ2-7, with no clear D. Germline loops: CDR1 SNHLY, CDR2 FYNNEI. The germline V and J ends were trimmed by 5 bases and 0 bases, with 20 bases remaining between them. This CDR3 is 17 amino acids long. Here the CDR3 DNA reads TGTGCCAGCAGTCACTTGTCAGGTCCTGTGAGCTCCTACGAGCAGTACTTC. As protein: CASSHLSGPVSSYEQYF.